The next 26 T cell receptor beta chains were all read from a single sample in a study of CD8 T cells in Susac syndrome. Random hexamers were used to reverse transcribe the RNA input (roughly 0.5 to 1 ug). TCRdb re-called the immunoSEQ multiplex PCR reads through MiXCR, storing one row per CDR3 protein. The table has about 430,000 distinct CDR3 sequences, 85% seen once; the top ten hold about 0.12%. Sequences were obtained from CD8+ T cells from PBMCs. The receptor set was obtained from a human donor with multiple sclerosis.

A single count supports this clonotype. The gene calls are TRBV28 and TRBJ1-1, with 7 bases lining up with TRBD1. Germline values: CDR1 MDHEN, CDR2 SYDVKM. Losses at the gene ends were 2 bases for V and 1 base for J; bases not matched to a gene: 10. The CDR3 totals 17 residues. In DNA form, the CDR3 reads TGTGCCAGCAGTTTACTACCGGGACAGCAATCGAACACTGAAGCTTTCTTT. It encodes CASSLLPGQQSNTEAFF.

The sample holds one count of this clonotype. The chain recombines TRBV12-3 or TRBV12-4 with TRBJ1-1; D gene uncertain. The CDR3 totals 12 residues. Trimming took off 1 base at V and 10 bases at J, with 10 bases between the two ends. The CDR3 protein is CASSLDHMVAFF. CDR3 sequence (DNA): TGTGCCAGCAGTTTAGATCACATGGTAGCTTTCTTT.

This sequence joins TRBV6-2 or TRBV6-3 and TRBJ2-1; D uncertain. With 2 bases removed from V and 1 base from J, the gap between germline ends came to 6 bases. Germline V gene sequence: CDR1 MNHEY, CDR2 SVGEGT. The length of the CDR3 is 14 residues. The CDR3 is CASSYNPSYNEQFF. The CDR3 coding sequence is TGTGCCAGCAGTTACAATCCTTCCTACAATGAGCAGTTCTTC.

The chain links TRBV5-1 to TRBJ2-1; the D is unclear. V lost 3 bases to trimming and J lost 1 base, with 8 bases between them. The CDR3 is 14 amino acids. Germline V gene lookup returns CDR1 SGHRS and CDR2 YFSETQ. The CDR3 nucleotides read TGCGCCAGCAGCTCCCTAGGATCCTACAATGAGCAGTTCTTC. This gives the protein CASSSLGSYNEQFF.

This chain connects TRBV7-9 to TRBJ1-1, with a weak D call TRBD1 (6 bases). Germline assignment: CDR1 SEHNR and CDR2 FQNEAQ (reference sequence). This CDR3 has 12 amino acids. Between the trimmed V and J ends, which lost 4 bases and 6 bases, there was a span of 9 bases. The CDR3 nucleotides read TGTGCCAGCAGCTATGGACAGTCTGAAGCTTTCTTT. This gives the protein CASSYGQSEAFF.

In this sample, this clonotype turned up once. In nucleotides, the CDR3 is TGTGCCAGTCGGGGGGACCGCGTGTCGGCTGGGGCCAACGTCCTGACTTTC. Translation: CASRGDRVSAGANVLTF. The chain recombines TRBV7-6 with TRBJ2-6, with 7 bases matching TRBD2. The germline V gene encodes CDR1 SGHVS and CDR2 FNYEAQ. V trimming: 9 bases; J trimming: 2 bases; junction bases outside the gene matches: 13. The CDR3 sequence is 17 residues long.

The gene calls are TRBV27 and TRBJ2-7, with 14 positions matching TRBD2. The CDR3 totals 18 residues. The V gene's germline CDR1 is MNHEY and CDR2 SMNVEV (reference sequence). J gave up 3 bases and V 7 bases, and 14 bases lay outside the gene matches. In nucleotides, the CDR3 is TGTGCCAGCACTTATCGGGCGACTAGCGGGGGGGAGAGCTACGAGCAGTACTTC. Encoded protein: CASTYRATSGGESYEQYF.

The table lists this clonotype with a few counts. The junction departs from germline at one end; a sequencing error may be responsible. This chain connects TRBV5-1 to TRBJ1-1; no definite D call. Germline V gene lookup returns CDR1 SGHRS and CDR2 YFSETQ. CDR3 length: 14 residues. The CDR3 region is CASSLGSMNTEAFF. CDR3 DNA sequence: TGTGCCAGCAGTTTGGGCAGTATGAACACTGAAGCTTTCTTT.

The chain is built from TRBV24-1 and TRBJ2-1; D is ambiguous. V was cut by 3 bases and J by 0 bases, with 5 bases left in between. The germline V gene has CDR1 KGHDR and CDR2 SFDVKD. This CDR3 comprises 14 residues. In DNA, the CDR3 is TGTGCCACCAGTGATGCGAGCTCCTACAATGAGCAGTTCTTC. Translation: CATSDASSYNEQFF.

This clonotype was recorded only once. The rearrangement uses TRBV2 and TRBJ2-3, with a possible D match to TRBD1 (6 bases). The CDR3 extends over 16 amino acids. The V and J ends lost 4 bases and 4 bases respectively, with 18 bases between them. Germline V gives CDR1 SNHLY, CDR2 FYNNEI. In DNA, the CDR3 is TGTGCCAGCAGTGCCCGCAGGGGCGCCCTAGCAGATACGCAGTATTTT. Residues: CASSARRGALADTQYF.

The chain is built from TRBV25-1 and TRBJ2-7; 9 bases align to TRBD1. The germline CDR1 and CDR2 sequences are MGHDK and SYGVNS. The CDR3 extends over 13 amino acids. V was pared by 3 bases and J by 7 bases, with 4 bases of the junction left unmatched. The CDR3: CASSDWDRAEQYF. CDR3 in DNA: TGTGCCAGCAGTGATTGGGACAGGGCTGAGCAGTACTTC.

V gene TRBV27 combines with J gene TRBJ2-7; TRBD1 might be the D (5 bases). V was pared by 8 bases and J by 1 base, with 12 bases between. Looked up from germline, CDR1 is MNHEY and CDR2 is SMNVEV (reference sequence). CDR3 length: 13 amino acids. The CDR3 region is CASAKGVSYEQYF. The CDR3 nucleotides are TGTGCCAGCGCAAAAGGGGTGTCCTACGAGCAGTACTTC.

CDR3 in amino acids: CAWNGGRSYEQYF. The CDR3, as DNA: TGTGCCTGGAACGGCGGGCGTTCCTACGAGCAGTACTTC. This chain connects TRBV30 to TRBJ2-7; weak D call: TRBD2 (5 bases). Trimming left V 4 bases short and J 1 base short, with 11 bases between. From germline, CDR1 is GTSNPN and CDR2 SVGIG (reference sequence). The CDR3 contains 13 residues.

This chain uses TRBV5-5 with TRBJ1-4; D uncertain. Trimming removed 0 bases from V and 8 bases from J, with 8 bases in between. CDR1 is SGHKS, CDR2 YYEKEE, per germline (reference sequence). The CDR3 is 13 residues long. The CDR3 bases are TGTGCCAGCAGCTTGGTGGCGGCAGAAAAACTGTTTTTT. Translation gives CASSLVAAEKLFF.

This clonotype is a singleton in its sample. The chain links TRBV20-1 to TRBJ1-1; D is possibly TRBD1 (5 bases). The CDR3 spans 13 residues. CDR1 DFQATT and CDR2 SNEGSKA come from the germline V gene (reference sequence). Deletions cut 1 base from V and 3 bases from J, with 9 bases between. The CDR3 DNA follows: TGCAGTGCTAGAGGTAGGGGAGACACTGAAGCTTTCTTT. Protein sequence: CSARGRGDTEAFF.

The chain joins TRBV28 to TRBJ2-1; 10 positions match TRBD2. Per the germline V gene, CDR1 is MDHEN and CDR2 is SYDVKM. The CDR3 extends over 17 amino acids. The trim removed 3 bases at V and 3 bases at J, leaving 8 bases unmatched. The chain's CDR3 is CASSFYASGRVYNEQFF. CDR3 coding DNA: TGTGCCAGCAGTTTTTATGCCAGCGGGAGGGTCTACAATGAGCAGTTCTTC.

J is TRBJ1-5 and V is TRBV27; D gene unclear. The CDR3 contains 16 residues. V was trimmed by 2 bases and J by 2 bases, leaving 13 bases between them. Germline lookup yields CDR1 MNHEY and CDR2 SMNVEV (reference sequence). The CDR3 nucleotides read TGTGCCAGCAGTTTAGTGGGCCCGTCAGGCAATCAGCCCCAGCATTTT. This encodes CASSLVGPSGNQPQHF.

This clonotype was counted once. The V gene is TRBV7-9, the J gene TRBJ2-1; D gene uncertain. Per germline, CDR1 SEHNR and CDR2 FQNEAQ (reference sequence). V gave up 1 base and J gave up 11 bases, with 9 bases separating them. The CDR3 sequence is 12 residues long. The CDR3 DNA reads as TGTGCCAGCAGCTTAGTACGGCGTCAGCAGTTCTTC. Residues: CASSLVRRQQFF.

This clonotype was seen only once. CDR3 DNA sequence: TGTGCCAGCAGCTTAGCACCCGGGACAGGGGACTCTGGGGCCAACGTCCTGACTTTC. This sequence encodes CASSLAPGTGDSGANVLTF. The chain has TRBV7-9 and TRBJ2-6; 10 nucleotides align to TRBD1. Germline V gene lookup returns CDR1 SEHNR and CDR2 FQNEAQ (reference sequence). CDR3 size: 19 residues. V was pared by 0 bases and J by 0 bases, with 5 bases of the junction left unmatched.

The CDR3 nucleotides read TGTGCCAGCAGCTCACCACTCGACAGGGACGATACGCAGTATTTT. It specifies CASSSPLDRDDTQYF. The J gene is TRBJ2-3, the V gene TRBV7-9, with TRBD1 identical over 7 bases. The V gene's germline CDR1 is SEHNR and CDR2 FQNEAQ (reference sequence). The CDR3 extends over 15 amino acids. J was trimmed by 6 bases and V by 4 bases; bases with no gene match: 10.

The chain carries TRBV5-4 and TRBJ1-1, with D uncertain. CDR3 size: 13 residues. CDR1 and CDR2 from the germline V gene are SGHNT and YYREEE (reference sequence). V lost 2 bases and J 6 bases, leaving 11 bases between the germline ends. CDR3 nucleotides: TGTGCCAGCAGCTTCAGAGGGAGCGCTGAAGCTTTCTTT. This sequence encodes CASSFRGSAEAFF.

CDR3 sequence: CASSQDIGGQIGYGYTF. DNA for the CDR3: TGCGCCAGCAGCCAAGATATAGGCGGCCAGATCGGCTATGGCTACACCTTC. J is TRBJ1-2 and V is TRBV4-1; D uncertain. Trimming pared 0 bases from V and 4 bases from J, leaving 18 bases between. CDR1 MGHRA and CDR2 YSYEKL come from the germline V gene. The CDR3 sequence is 17 residues long.

The table lists this clonotype with a count of one. V and J are TRBV30 and TRBJ2-7; D is unresolved. This CDR3 region has 13 residues. CDR1 and CDR2 (germline): GTSNPN, SVGIG (reference sequence). V was shortened by 0 bases and J by 2 bases, with 8 bases between the two germline ends. The CDR3 reads CAWSVGRTYEQYF. The DNA for the CDR3 is TGTGCCTGGAGTGTAGGCAGAACCTACGAGCAGTACTTC.

V and J are TRBV4-1 and TRBJ2-1; D is uncertain. The ends were cut back, 0 bases at V and 3 bases at J, with 9 bases in the middle. The CDR3 runs to 15 residues. CDR1 and CDR2 from the germline V gene are MGHRA and YSYEKL. Here the CDR3 DNA reads TGCGCCAGCAGCCAAGATCCTATGGGCTACAATGAGCAGTTCTTC. The encoded protein is CASSQDPMGYNEQFF.

The V and J genes are TRBV7-9 and TRBJ2-1; TRBD2 aligns across 10 bases. V was pared by 3 bases and J by 5 bases, with 13 bases of the junction left unmatched. The CDR3 loop spans 18 amino acids. Germline V gene sequence: CDR1 SEHNR, CDR2 FQNEAQ (reference sequence). For the CDR3, the DNA is TGTGCCAGCAGCTTGGGTTGGAGCGGGAGGGCCCTGGACAATGAGCAGTTCTTC. Its protein product is CASSLGWSGRALDNEQFF.

This chain links TRBV12-3 or TRBV12-4 with TRBJ2-2; D unresolved. The CDR3 has 17 amino acids. Trimming removed 6 bases from V and 0 bases from J, with 17 bases in between. The CDR3 protein is CASSPIKRAPNTGELFF. As DNA, the CDR3 is TGTGCCAGCAGCCCAATAAAACGGGCCCCGAACACCGGGGAGCTGTTTTTT.